The 31 T cell receptor beta chains below were found in one sample sequenced in a study of blood T cell repertoires in COVID-19. The table came from immunoSEQ multiplex PCR; TCRdb's copy has only in-frame clones and leaves some out. There are 200,000 to 250,000 clones in the sample; around 91% occur only once, and around 16% lies in the top ten. Sequencing was carried out using PBMCs or T cells enriched from blood (not recorded which). All receptors derive from a man in his thirties or forties who had been exposed to COVID-19.

The V and J genes are TRBV7-6 and TRBJ1-5; the D is unclear. The CDR3 is made up of 14 amino acids. Germline V gene sequence: CDR1 SGHVS, CDR2 FNYEAQ. V gave up 0 bases and J gave up 7 bases, with 10 bases separating them. CDR3 sequence: CASSLAEEGQPQHF. The CDR3 coding sequence is TGTGCCAGCAGCTTAGCAGAGGAGGGCCAGCCCCAGCATTTT.

This clone was observed a handful of times. V and J are TRBV7-9 and TRBJ2-3; D call uncertain. This CDR3 region has 17 residues. V was shortened by 3 bases and J by 2 bases, with 18 bases between the two germline ends. Germline loops: CDR1 SEHNR, CDR2 FQNEAQ (reference sequence). The CDR3 DNA reads TGTGCCAGCAGCTTGAGCCTTCTACCCTCTTTCACAGATACGCAGTATTTT. Its protein is CASSLSLLPSFTDTQYF.

This clone was seen more than once but under ten times. The chain recombines TRBV7-7 with TRBJ2-1; TRBD2 matches 8 bases. J was trimmed by 3 bases and V by 2 bases; bases with no gene match: 3. The CDR3 is 15 residues long. Germline loops: CDR1 SSHAT, CDR2 FNYEAQ (reference sequence). Here the CDR3 reads CASSLKLADYNEQFF. For the CDR3, the DNA is TGTGCCAGCAGCTTAAAACTAGCGGACTACAATGAGCAGTTCTTC.

The chain joins TRBV7-2 to TRBJ2-7; TRBD1 might be the D (5 bases). Per germline, CDR1 SGHTA and CDR2 FQGNSA. The V end lost 2 bases, the J end lost 3 bases, and 14 bases lay between the germline ends. The CDR3 has 15 residues. In DNA, the CDR3 is TGTGCCAGCAGCTTAAGTGTTGGCAGGGTCTACGAGCAGTACTTC. Protein: CASSLSVGRVYEQYF.

The chain recombines TRBV5-6 with TRBJ1-1; D is unresolved. CDR3 length: 14 amino acids. V lost 2 bases to trimming and J lost 1 base, with 9 bases between them. Looked up from germline, CDR1 is SGHDT and CDR2 is YYEEEE. The CDR3 nucleotides read TGTGCCAGCAGCTTTCTATGGGCGAACACTGAAGCTTTCTTT. Translated, it gives CASSFLWANTEAFF.

The chain links TRBV2 to TRBJ1-6; D call uncertain. Deletions cut 6 bases from V and 7 bases from J, with 13 bases between. In germline, CDR1 is SNHLY, CDR2 FYNNEI. CDR3 length equals 14 residues. The DNA for the CDR3 is TGTGCCAGCAGACAGACCGGGAGGAATTCACCCCTCCACTTT. It encodes CASRQTGRNSPLHF.

The chain links TRBV6-4 to TRBJ1-1; D is unresolved. This CDR3 comprises 13 residues. CDR1 is MRHNA and CDR2 is SNTAGT in the germline V gene. The V end lost 7 bases, the J end lost 1 base, and 10 bases lay between the germline ends. CDR3 sequence (DNA): TGTGCCAGCAACGCGGGCCCGAACACTGAAGCTTTCTTT. It encodes CASNAGPNTEAFF.

V and J are TRBV3-1 (or the pseudogene TRBV3-2) and TRBJ2-5, with D unclear. Trimming removed 0 bases from V and 1 base from J, with 12 bases in between. This CDR3 is 16 amino acids long. The germline CDR1 and CDR2 sequences are LGHDT and YNNKEL (reference sequence). The CDR3 DNA is TGTGCCAGCAGCCAAGATAGTGGGCAGTTCCAAGAGACCCAGTACTTC. It translates to CASSQDSGQFQETQYF.

V is TRBV14 and J is TRBJ1-2, with TRBD1 as a possible D gene (6 bases). Trimming cost V 1 base and J 4 bases, with 16 bases left between them. Germline-derived CDR1 and CDR2 are SGHDN and FVKESK. This CDR3 has 16 amino acids. CDR3 residues: CASSQVSGRGSYGYTF. The CDR3 coding sequence is TGTGCCAGCAGCCAAGTCAGTGGCAGGGGCTCCTATGGCTACACCTTC. The whole variable domain, remainder taken from reference TRBV14 and TRBJ1-2, is EAGVTQFPSHSVIEKGQTVTLRCDPISGHDNLYWYRRVMGKEIKFLLHFVKESKQDESGMPNNRFLAERTGGTYSTLKVQPAELEDSGVYFCASSQVSGRGSYGYTFGSGTRLTVV.

This clone was counted a few times. CDR3 sequence reads: CATSRDSGTGLRDEQYF. In nucleotides, the CDR3 is TGTGCCACCAGCAGAGATTCCGGGACAGGGTTGAGAGACGAGCAGTACTTC. V usage is TRBV15 and J usage is TRBJ2-7, with 9 nucleotides matching TRBD1. The J segment lost 5 bases and the V segment lost 0 bases, leaving 11 bases of the junction unmatched. Looked up from germline, CDR1 is LNHNV and CDR2 is YYDKDF (reference sequence). This CDR3 is 17 amino acids long.

This clone has more than one count but fewer than ten. V usage is TRBV4-1 and J usage is TRBJ2-1; 12 bases map to TRBD2. J gave up 8 bases and V 4 bases, and 9 bases lay outside the gene matches. This CDR3 spans 16 amino acids. The germline gives CDR1 MGHRA, CDR2 YSYEKL. The CDR3 nucleotides read TGCGCCAGCAGCCTAAGAACTAGCGGGGGGCGGTATGAGCAGTTCTTC. Amino acid sequence: CASSLRTSGGRYEQFF.

The V and J genes are TRBV5-1 and TRBJ1-1; D is undetermined. The length of the CDR3 is 13 residues. Germline assignment: CDR1 SGHRS and CDR2 YFSETQ. V lost 0 bases and J lost 5, with 8 bases in between. As DNA, the CDR3 is TGCGCCAGCAGCTTGGATCTGGAGACTGAAGCTTTCTTT. Translation gives CASSLDLETEAFF.

This rearrangement joins TRBV5-1 to TRBJ2-6; 7 nucleotides line up with TRBD1. Looked up from germline, CDR1 is SGHRS and CDR2 is YFSETQ. The V and J ends lost 0 bases and 4 bases, in that order; junction bases with no gene match: 7. The CDR3 sequence is 17 residues long. The CDR3 sequence: CASSLVNRGSGANVLTF. CDR3 nucleotides: TGCGCCAGCAGCTTGGTTAACAGGGGTTCAGGGGCCAACGTCCTGACTTTC.

The chain combines TRBV11-3 with TRBJ1-1; TRBD1 is a possible D gene (6 bases). CDR3 length: 14 residues. The germline gives CDR1 SGHNT, CDR2 YENEEA. V lost 3 bases, J lost 0 bases, and 8 bases lay in between. Here the CDR3 reads CASSFGGMNTEAFF. CDR3 coding DNA: TGTGCCAGCAGCTTTGGGGGCATGAACACTGAAGCTTTCTTT.

This clone has just one count. This CDR3 reads CASSLAEGDRGFGQPQHF. CDR3 DNA: TGTGCCAGCAGCTTAGCCGAGGGGGACAGGGGGTTCGGTCAGCCCCAGCATTTT. The chain is built from TRBV7-9 and TRBJ1-5, with 11 positions matching TRBD1. Germline CDR1 reads SEHNR; CDR2 reads FQNEAQ (reference sequence). V shed 0 bases, J shed 6 bases, and the junction held 10 bases outside the gene matches. The CDR3 extends over 18 amino acids.

With respect to this clone: The same CDR3 also results from other DNA sequences found in this sample. The chain uses TRBV6-5 and TRBJ1-2, with no clear D. Trimming shortened V by 0 bases and J by 1 base, and 6 bases separated the two germline ends. Per the germline V gene, CDR1 is MNHEY and CDR2 is SVGAGI. This CDR3 spans 14 amino acids. CDR3 amino acids: CASSYSGGNYGYTF. CDR3 bases: TGTGCCAGCAGTTACTCTGGCGGTAACTATGGCTACACCTTC.

The rearrangement joins TRBV7-2 to TRBJ1-1, with D possibly TRBD1 on 5 matching bases. The CDR3 runs to 15 residues. Germline loops: CDR1 SGHTA, CDR2 FQGNSA. Trimming stripped 1 base from V and 11 bases from J, with 20 bases between. The CDR3 here is CASSLVVGRAGRAFF. The CDR3 region has the DNA TGTGCCAGCAGCTTAGTGGTTGGCCGTGCAGGGCGCGCTTTCTTT.

The V gene is TRBV16, the J gene TRBJ1-5; 9 nucleotides line up with TRBD1. The length of the CDR3 is 17 residues. The J segment lost 6 bases and the V segment lost 0 bases, leaving 9 bases of the junction unmatched. Per the germline V gene, CDR1 is KGHSY and CDR2 is FQNENV. Here the CDR3 DNA reads TGTGCCAGCAGCCAATCGGGGACAGGGAAAGAACGTCAGCCCCAGCATTTT. Its translation is CASSQSGTGKERQPQHF.

This rearrangement joins TRBV2 to TRBJ2-6, with 9 bases aligning to TRBD1. V trimming: 4 bases; J trimming: 4 bases; junction bases outside the gene matches: 14. CDR1 and CDR2 (germline): SNHLY, FYNNEI. The CDR3 is made up of 19 amino acids. Here the CDR3 reads CASSAYRGNRGRGANVLTF. The CDR3 DNA follows: TGTGCCAGCAGTGCTTATCGGGGTAACAGGGGGCGAGGGGCCAACGTCCTGACTTTC.

The chain employs TRBV27 and TRBJ2-7; D is ambiguous. Germline CDR1 is MNHEY and CDR2 is SMNVEV (reference sequence). V was trimmed by 1 base and J by 1 base, leaving 5 bases between them. The CDR3 has 13 amino acids. CDR3 sequence reads: CASSLYKSYEQYF. DNA of the CDR3: TGTGCCAGCAGTTTATACAAATCCTACGAGCAGTACTTC.

V is TRBV4-1 and J is TRBJ1-5, with 11 bases lining up with TRBD1. The CDR3 is 16 residues long. The V and J ends lost 3 bases and 2 bases, in that order; junction bases with no gene match: 3. Germline loops: CDR1 MGHRA, CDR2 YSYEKL. The CDR3: CASSHTDRGRNQPQHF. The CDR3 DNA sequence: TGCGCCAGCAGCCATACGGACAGGGGGCGCAATCAGCCCCAGCATTTT.

In this sample, this clone turned up once. The chain couples TRBV3-1 (or the pseudogene TRBV3-2) to TRBJ2-2; D is undetermined. This CDR3 has 16 residues. Germline V gene lookup returns CDR1 LGHDT and CDR2 YNNKEL (reference sequence). The germline V and J ends were trimmed by 4 bases and 1 base, with 13 bases remaining between them. CDR3 residues: CASSRAPAVNTGELFF. CDR3 bases: TGTGCCAGCAGCCGGGCTCCAGCCGTGAACACCGGGGAGCTGTTTTTT.

The chain has TRBV18 and TRBJ1-6, with TRBD1 matching over 8 bases. With V trimmed by 0 bases and J by 10 bases, 2 bases remained unmatched. CDR1 is KGHSH and CDR2 is LQKENI in the germline V gene. The CDR3 loop spans 14 amino acids. The DNA for the CDR3 is TGTGCCAGCTCACCACCACAGGGGGACTCACCCCTCCACTTT. Protein product: CASSPPQGDSPLHF.

The V call is TRBV18, the J call TRBJ1-4, with a possible D match to TRBD1 (5 bases). This CDR3 is built from 15 residues. Trimming took 2 bases from V and 4 from J, leaving 11 bases between them. Germline loops: CDR1 KGHSH, CDR2 LQKENI. The CDR3 DNA sequence: TGTGCCAGCTCACCATCGGGGGATAGTAATGAAAAACTGTTTTTT. Encoded protein: CASSPSGDSNEKLFF.

The chain has TRBV4-3 and TRBJ2-1, with TRBD2 as a possible D gene (7 bases). The germline CDR1 and CDR2 sequences are LGHNA and YSLEER. V was clipped by 0 bases and J by 6 bases, with 18 bases between them. The CDR3 runs to 17 residues. Here the CDR3 reads CASSQDILGGGFNEQFF. In nucleotides, the CDR3 is TGCGCCAGCAGCCAAGATATCCTAGGGGGGGGGTTCAATGAGCAGTTCTTC.

The chain joins TRBV5-6 to TRBJ1-6; D is possibly TRBD1 (6 bases). Trimming pared 4 bases from V and 7 bases from J, leaving 12 bases between. The length of the CDR3 is 14 residues. Per germline, CDR1 SGHDT and CDR2 YYEEEE. In DNA, the CDR3 is TGTGCCAGCAGCCGCCGACAGGAAAATTCACCCCTCCACTTT. It translates to CASSRRQENSPLHF. Full variable domain (rest looked up from reference TRBV5-6 and TRBJ1-6): DAGVTQSPTHLIKTRGQQVTLRCSPKSGHDTVSWYQQALGQGPQFIFQYYEEEERQRGNFPDRFSGHQFPNYSSELNVNALLLGDSALYLCASSRRQENSPLHFGNGTRLTVT.

The V call is TRBV24-1, the J call TRBJ2-1, with 11 positions matching TRBD2. The CDR3 sequence is 20 residues long. The junction had 19 bases not matched to a gene; V was cut back by 5 bases and J by 5 bases. Germline CDR1 and CDR2: KGHDR and SFDVKD. CDR3 in DNA: TGTGCCACCAGTGCCCCACTAGCGGGGGTCTCCCGGGCAAGGAACAATGAGCAGTTCTTC. It encodes CATSAPLAGVSRARNNEQFF.

V and J are TRBV6-4 and TRBJ2-1; 7 bases are a match to TRBD2. CDR3 size: 15 residues. The germline V gene encodes CDR1 MRHNA and CDR2 SNTAGT. V shed 6 bases, J shed 7 bases, and the junction held 12 bases outside the gene matches. The CDR3 loop reads CASSFPGGLDNEQFF. In nucleotides, the CDR3 is TGTGCCAGCAGCTTTCCCGGGGGGTTGGATAATGAGCAGTTCTTC.

The V and J genes are TRBV11-1 and TRBJ1-5; no clear D gene. Germline lookup yields CDR1 SGHAT and CDR2 FQDESV (reference sequence). This CDR3 region has 13 residues. Trimming took 1 base from V and 4 from J, leaving 5 bases between them. The CDR3 loop is CASSLDWNQPQHF. The CDR3 coding sequence is TGTGCCAGCAGCTTAGACTGGAATCAGCCCCAGCATTTT. Together with reference TRBV11-1 and TRBJ1-5, the CDR3 gives the full variable domain: EAEVAQSPRYKITEKSQAVAFWCDPISGHATLYWYRQILGQGPELLVQFQDESVVDDSQLPKDRFSAERLKGVDSTLKIQPAELGDSAMYLCASSLDWNQPQHFGDGTRLSIL.

This clone has just a few counts. This rearrangement joins TRBV19 to TRBJ1-5; D might be TRBD1 (6 bases). Between the trimmed V and J ends, which lost 7 bases and 4 bases, there was a span of 23 bases. The CDR3 has 17 residues. Germline V gene data show CDR1 as LNHDA and CDR2 as SQIVND (reference sequence). The CDR3 DNA is TGTGCCAGTACCCGAGAGGGGCTGGACAGCCCAAATCAGCCCCAGCATTTT. Encoded protein: CASTREGLDSPNQPQHF.

This clone occurred a few times. The genes are TRBV5-6 and TRBJ2-7, with a possible D match to TRBD1 (6 bases). V lost 3 bases and J 2 bases, leaving 12 bases between the germline ends. This CDR3 contains 14 residues. Germline V gene lookup returns CDR1 SGHDT and CDR2 YYEEEE. The CDR3 nucleotides are TGTGCCAGCAGCTACGGACAGAGGCCCTACGAGCAGTACTTC. It specifies CASSYGQRPYEQYF. The variable domain in full, with the rest retrieved from reference TRBV5-6 and TRBJ2-7, is DAGVTQSPTHLIKTRGQQVTLRCSPKSGHDTVSWYQQALGQGPQFIFQYYEEEERQRGNFPDRFSGHQFPNYSSELNVNALLLGDSALYLCASSYGQRPYEQYFGPGTRLTVT.